This entry lists 5 T cell receptor beta chains sequenced from one sample in a study of monozygotic twins with cystic fibrosis. Generated by immunoSEQ multiplex PCR, the TCRdb table keeps only in-frame clones and is missing some. This table has 13,000 to 15,000 clones, roughly 98% appearing once. The specimen sequenced was blood. Receptors were obtained from a girl between 2 and 10 years old with cystic fibrosis.

The rearrangement uses TRBV27 and TRBJ2-1; D might be TRBD1 or TRBD2, each matching 6 bases. Trimming stripped 5 bases from V and 7 bases from J, with 15 bases between. CDR3 size: 14 residues. Germline assignment: CDR1 MNHEY and CDR2 SMNVEV (reference sequence). CDR3 sequence reads: CASSLLVGGNEQFF. CDR3 nucleotides: TGTGCCAGCAGTCTGCTAGTAGGGGGGAATGAGCAGTTCTTC.

This chain connects TRBV10-3 to TRBJ1-1; perhaps TRBD1 as D (5 bases). V was trimmed by 8 bases and J by 7 bases, leaving 11 bases between them. This CDR3 comprises 11 residues. Germline CDR1 is ENHRY and CDR2 is SYGVKD. The CDR3 coding sequence is TGTGCCATCCGGGGGGGAGGTGAAGCTTTCTTT. This codes for CAIRGGGEAFF.

The chain couples TRBV2 to TRBJ1-5; possibly TRBD1 for D (5 bases). The CDR3 is 14 residues long. CDR1 and CDR2 from the germline V gene are SNHLY and FYNNEI. V was trimmed by 5 bases and J by 3 bases, leaving 11 bases between them. The CDR3 coding sequence is TGTGCCAGCAGTTTCGGGACGCACAATCAGCCCCAGCATTTT. This encodes CASSFGTHNQPQHF.

The CDR3: CASSFDRVSGNTIYF. The CDR3 DNA follows: TGTGCCAGCAGCTTCGACAGGGTCTCTGGAAACACCATATATTTT. J is TRBJ1-3 and V is TRBV5-4; 7 nucleotides agree with TRBD1. The CDR3 spans 15 residues. V trimming: 2 bases; J trimming: 0 bases; junction bases outside the gene matches: 2. Germline loops: CDR1 SGHNT, CDR2 YYREEE (reference sequence).

The chain carries TRBV30 and TRBJ2-7; 10 nucleotides agree with TRBD1. V dropped 1 base and J dropped 6; count of bases not matched to a gene: 9. The CDR3 runs 15 residues. Per germline, CDR1 GTSNPN and CDR2 SVGIG (reference sequence). The CDR3 loop is CAWSDLGTGVPEQYF. The CDR3 region has the DNA TGTGCCTGGAGTGACCTCGGGACAGGGGTCCCCGAGCAGTACTTC.